The present T cell receptor (beta chain) was sequenced within a study of T cells after yellow fever vaccination. Turning to the study itself: Each low-cell-number fraction was prepared by means of SMART-Seq v4 Ultra Low Input. Study observations and caveats: Abundant clonotypes (contaminants from the bulk population) could be present in FACS-sorted repertoires. The booster saw the reappearance of most primary-vaccination clones (approximately 97% CD4, 88% CD8).

This clonotype was detected many times. Its antigen is as yet unknown. Germline V CDR1 and CDR2: LGHDT, YNNKEL (reference sequence). V lost 4 bases and J 6 bases, leaving 12 bases between the germline ends. The CDR3 spans 13 residues. It was through 5'RACE template switching that TCR cDNA was made, with a universal primer site and UMIs added. TCRdb used MiXCR to reprocess the 5' RACE reads, holding one entry per CDR3 protein. The table includes a few hundred thousand distinct CDR3 sequences, roughly 4% detected once. The receptor comes from a man between 18 and 29 years old who received the YFV17D yellow fever vaccine. Specimen: PBMCs, collected 5 days after the yellow fever booster vaccination. The chain employs TRBV3-1 and TRBJ1-1; unclear D gene. CDR3 sequence (DNA): TGTGCCAGCAGCCTTCCCGTAGCAGCTGAAGCTTTCTTT. This sequence encodes CASSLPVAAEAFF.